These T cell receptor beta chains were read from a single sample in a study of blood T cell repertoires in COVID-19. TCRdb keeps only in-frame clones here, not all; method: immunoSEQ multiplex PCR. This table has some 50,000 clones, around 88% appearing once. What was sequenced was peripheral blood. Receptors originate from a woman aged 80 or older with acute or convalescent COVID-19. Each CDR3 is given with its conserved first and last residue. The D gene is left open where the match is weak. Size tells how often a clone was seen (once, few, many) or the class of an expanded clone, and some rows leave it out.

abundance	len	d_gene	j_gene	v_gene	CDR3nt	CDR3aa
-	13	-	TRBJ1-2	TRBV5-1	TGCGCCAGCAGCCCGCAGGGGAGCTATGGCTACACCTTC	CASSPQGSYGYTF
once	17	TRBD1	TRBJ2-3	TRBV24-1	TGTCCCACCTGTTATCCCAAACGCGACAGGGTCACAGATACGCAGTATTTT	CPTCYPKRDRVTDTQYF
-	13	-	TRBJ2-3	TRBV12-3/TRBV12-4	TGTGCCAGCAGTCTAGGGCCGTCCGATACGCAGTATTTT	CASSLGPSDTQYF
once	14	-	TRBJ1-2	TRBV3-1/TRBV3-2	TGTGCCAGCAGCTTACAGGGTTCTAACTATGGCTACACCTTC	CASSLQGSNYGYTF
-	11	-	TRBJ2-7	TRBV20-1	TGCAGTGCTAGCCGGGGGTACGAGCAGTACTTC	CSASRGYEQYF
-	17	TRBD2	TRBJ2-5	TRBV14	TGTGCCAGCAGCCCAACTCTATTAGCGGGGGGGCCCAAGACCCAGTACTTC	CASSPTLLAGGPKTQYF
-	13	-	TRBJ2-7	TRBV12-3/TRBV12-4	TGTGCCAGCAGTTTCTTCGAGACCTACGAGCAGTACTTC	CASSFFETYEQYF
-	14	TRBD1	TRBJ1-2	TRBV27	TGTGCCAGCAGCACCAGGACAGGGACCTATGGCTACACCTTC	CASSTRTGTYGYTF
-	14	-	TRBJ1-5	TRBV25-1	TGTGCCAGCAGTGAAGCCCTATTTGCTCGGCCCCAGCATTTT	CASSEALFARPQHF
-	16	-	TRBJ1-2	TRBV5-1	TGCGCCAGCAGCTTGTTCAGGTCAGCTACTAACTATGGCTACACCTTC	CASSLFRSATNYGYTF
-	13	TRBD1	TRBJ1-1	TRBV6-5	TGTGCCAGCAAAAGGGACAGTTTGACTGAAGCTTTCTTT	CASKRDSLTEAFF
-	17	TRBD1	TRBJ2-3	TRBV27	TGTGCCAGCAGTCTAACGACAGGGGGCATGACTGGGGATACGCAGTATTTT	CASSLTTGGMTGDTQYF
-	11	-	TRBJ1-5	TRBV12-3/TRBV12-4	TGTGCCAGCAGTTTAGGGGCGACCCAGCATTTT	CASSLGATQHF
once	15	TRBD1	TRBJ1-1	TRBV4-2	TGTGCCAGCAGCCGGGACAGGGGTGCGAACACTGAAGCTTTCTTT	CASSRDRGANTEAFF
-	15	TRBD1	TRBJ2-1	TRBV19	TGTGCCAGTAGTGCTGACAGGGGATACGACAATGAGCAGTTCTTC	CASSADRGYDNEQFF
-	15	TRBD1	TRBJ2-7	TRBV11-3	TGTGCCAGCCCAAGGCAAGGGGGCTTCATCTACGAGCAGTACTTC	CASPRQGGFIYEQYF
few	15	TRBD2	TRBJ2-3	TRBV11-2	TGTGCCAGCAGCGTCAACGGGGGGGACATAGATACGCAGTATTTT	CASSVNGGDIDTQYF
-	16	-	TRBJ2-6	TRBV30	TGTGCCTGGAGTCTCTCCAGGGCGTCTGGGGCCAACGTCCTGACTTTC	CAWSLSRASGANVLTF
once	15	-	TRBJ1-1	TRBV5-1	TGCGCCAGCAGCACGGCCGGGGAGGGCGCAGAAAAAGCTTTCTTT	CASSTAGEGAEKAFF
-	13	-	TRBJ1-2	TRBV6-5	TGTGCCAGCAGTTACTCCCCAGACTATGGCTACACCTTC	CASSYSPDYGYTF
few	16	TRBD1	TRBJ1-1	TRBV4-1	TGCGCCAGCAGCCAACCTCGGGACAGGGCGGACACTGAAGCTTTCTTT	CASSQPRDRADTEAFF
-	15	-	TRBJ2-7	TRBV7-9	TGTGCCAGCAGCTTAGCCTTATCGGACAGTGGAGAGCAGTACTTC	CASSLALSDSGEQYF
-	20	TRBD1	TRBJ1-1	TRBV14	TGTGCCAGCAGCACCACCTACAGGACGACAGGGGCCGAGAAGGTCACTGAAGCTTTCTTT	CASSTTYRTTGAEKVTEAFF
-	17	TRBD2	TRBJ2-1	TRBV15	TGTGCCACCAGCAAAGTCCGGGGGACTAGCGGGGGTGGTGAGCAGTTCTTC	CATSKVRGTSGGGEQFF
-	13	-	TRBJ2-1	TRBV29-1	TGCAGCGTTGAAGTGACAGGTGGGAATGAGCAGTTCTTC	CSVEVTGGNEQFF
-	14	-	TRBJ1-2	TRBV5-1	TGCGCCAGCAGCTTGATGACAGGAAACTATGGCTACACCTTC	CASSLMTGNYGYTF
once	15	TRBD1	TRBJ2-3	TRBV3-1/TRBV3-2	TGTGCCAGCAGCCCGGGACAGGGGGCATCGGATACGCAGTATTTT	CASSPGQGASDTQYF
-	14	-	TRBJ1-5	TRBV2	TGTGCCAGCAGTGCCAGGGAATTCAATCAGCCCCAGCATTTT	CASSAREFNQPQHF
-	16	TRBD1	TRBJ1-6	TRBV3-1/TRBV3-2	TGTGCCAGCAGCCTGGTACTTGGGACAGTTAATTCACCCCTCCACTTT	CASSLVLGTVNSPLHF
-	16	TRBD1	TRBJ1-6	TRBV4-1	TGCGCCAGCAGCCAGGACCCAGGGGGTATGGTTTCACCCCTCCACTTT	CASSQDPGGMVSPLHF
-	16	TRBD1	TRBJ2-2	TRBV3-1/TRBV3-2	TGTGCCAGCAGCCTCCCGACAGGGTTGAACACCGGGGAGCTGTTTTTT	CASSLPTGLNTGELFF
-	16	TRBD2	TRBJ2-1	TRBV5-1	TGCGCCAGCAGCTTGGGGCTAGCGGGGGCCCCCAATGAGCAGTTCTTC	CASSLGLAGAPNEQFF
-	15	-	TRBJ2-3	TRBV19	TGTGCCAGTAACCAGGCCATGGGTCCCACAGATACGCAGTATTTT	CASNQAMGPTDTQYF
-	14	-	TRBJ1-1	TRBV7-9	TGTGCCAGCAGCTCCCGGGGATGGGGCACTGAAGCTTTCTTT	CASSSRGWGTEAFF
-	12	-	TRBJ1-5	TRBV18	TGTGCCAGCTCACCCGAGAATCAGCCCCAGCATTTT	CASSPENQPQHF
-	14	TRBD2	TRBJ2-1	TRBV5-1	TGCGCCAGCGGAATGACTAGCGGATACAATGAGCAGTTCTTC	CASGMTSGYNEQFF
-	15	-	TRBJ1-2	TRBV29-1	TGCAGCGTCGCCAACGTCGAACAGGTTAACTATGGCTACACCTTC	CSVANVEQVNYGYTF
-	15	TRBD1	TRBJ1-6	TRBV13	TGTGCCAGCAGAGGGGGCCGGGGGAATAATTCACCCCTCCACTTT	CASRGGRGNNSPLHF
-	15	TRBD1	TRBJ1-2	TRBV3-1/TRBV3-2	TGTGCCAGCAGCCATGTGACAGGGGGCGCGAGGGGCTACACCTTC	CASSHVTGGARGYTF
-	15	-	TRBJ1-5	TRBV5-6	TGTGCCAGCAGCAACCGGAAGGGGCCCACATCGCCCCAGCATTTT	CASSNRKGPTSPQHF
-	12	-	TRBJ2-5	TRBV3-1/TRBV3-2	TGTGCCAGCAGCCCCAGCAGGGAGACCCAGTACTTC	CASSPSRETQYF
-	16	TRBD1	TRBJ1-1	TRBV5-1	TGCGCCAGCAGCCCTGGACAGGCGCCCGCGAACACTGAAGCTTTCTTT	CASSPGQAPANTEAFF
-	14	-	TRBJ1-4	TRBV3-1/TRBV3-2	TGTGCCAGCAGCCAAGGAGTAACTAATGAAAAACTGTTTTTT	CASSQGVTNEKLFF
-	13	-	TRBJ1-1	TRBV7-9	TGTGCCAGCAGCGCCCCCAGGGGCACTGAAGCTTTCTTT	CASSAPRGTEAFF
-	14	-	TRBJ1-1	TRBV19	TGTGCCAGTAGTCGACGGGGGGAAAACACTGAAGCTTTCTTT	CASSRRGENTEAFF
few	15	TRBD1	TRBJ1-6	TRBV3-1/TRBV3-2	TGTGCCAGCAGCCTGGGACAGGGGGAGAATTCACCCCTCCACTTT	CASSLGQGENSPLHF
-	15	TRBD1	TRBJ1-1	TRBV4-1	TGCGCCAGCAGCCTGACGACAGGGGCTTACACTGAAGCTTTCTTT	CASSLTTGAYTEAFF
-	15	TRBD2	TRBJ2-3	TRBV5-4	TGTGCCAGCAGCTCCGGGGGGGCGGGCACAGATACGCAGTATTTT	CASSSGGAGTDTQYF
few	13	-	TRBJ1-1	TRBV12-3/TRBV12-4	TGTGCCAGCAGTTTAACTCGTAACACTGAAGCTTTCTTT	CASSLTRNTEAFF
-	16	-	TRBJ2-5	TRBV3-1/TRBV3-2	TGTGCCAGCAGCCAAGATGGCAGGATGTACCAAGAGACCCAGTACTTC	CASSQDGRMYQETQYF
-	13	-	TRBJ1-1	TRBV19	TGTGCCAGTAGATATGACATAGGGGGTGAAGCTTTCTTT	CASRYDIGGEAFF
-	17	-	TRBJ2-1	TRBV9	TGTGCCAGCCGGGACGGGGGAATTTTTGCTTACACTAATGAGCAGTTCTTC	CASRDGGIFAYTNEQFF
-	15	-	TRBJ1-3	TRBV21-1	TGTGCCAGCAGCTCTCGGGATCGCTCTGGAAACACCATATATTTT	CASSSRDRSGNTIYF
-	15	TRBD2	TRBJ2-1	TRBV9	TGTGCCAGCAGAGGGACTAGCGGGGGTTCCAATGAGCAGTTCTTC	CASRGTSGGSNEQFF
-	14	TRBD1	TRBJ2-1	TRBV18	TGTGCCAGCTCAACCGGGACAGGATACAATGAGCAGTTCTTC	CASSTGTGYNEQFF
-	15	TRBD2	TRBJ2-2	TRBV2	TGTGCCAGCAGTACTAGCGGGGGGGTCACCGGGGAGCTGTTTTTT	CASSTSGGVTGELFF
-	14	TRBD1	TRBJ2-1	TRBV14	TGTGCCAGCAGCCAAGGGACAGGGGGCAATGAGCAGTTCTTC	CASSQGTGGNEQFF
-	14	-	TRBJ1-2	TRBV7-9	TGTGCCAGCAGCTTGGCAAGGGGGTCTTATGGCTACACCTTC	CASSLARGSYGYTF